This T cell receptor beta chain came from a study of blood T cell repertoires in COVID-19 (dated by TCRdb to 2020 to 2022). At the level of the whole study: Samples covering the acute and convalescent phases of COVID-19 were provided by collaborators in the United States, Italy and Spain. The prospective study material was composed of cDNA or gDNA derived from T cells, B-cell-depleted T cells, or PBMCs. Deeply sampled blood TCRbeta repertoires from subjects exposed to, actively infected with, or recovered from COVID-19 were included in the dataset. A freely available public database, intended as a resource for researchers studying the immune response to SARS-CoV-2, is where the repertoires were released. Samples were obtained from the ongoing ImmuneRACE study (first 160 participants) and from over 1,000 subjects provided by 6 global collaborators. A de-identified subject ID, COVID-19 status, age in years and sex were almost always included in the sample metadata. HLA class I and class II types, where available, came from metadata supplied by the sample provider rather than from assay-based typing. Beyond this particular receptor, the publication reports: The quantity of clinical and demographic metadata differed by source and by participant and was supplied without curation.

Including the terminal cysteine and phenylalanine, the CDR3 comprises 13 residues. The retained sequence is limited to the CDR3, 39 bases, with the frame set at the first base. The germline V gene (reference sequence) gives CDR1 as SGHNT and CDR2 as YYREEE. After removal of 3 bases from V and 6 bases from J, the junction retains 3 bases not matched to a gene. TCRbeta CDR3 regions were amplified from genomic DNA using the immunoSEQ Assay, a bias-controlled multiplex PCR. Per the source publication's procedure: The number of nucleated cells in each sample was estimated from the amplification of reference gene primers within the assay. To quantify the absolute abundance of each unique TCRbeta CDR3 rearrangement, sequence reads were collapsed and filtered. For each sample, productive Simpson clonality was calculated as the square root of Simpson's diversity index over productive rearrangements. What TCRdb holds here is the immuneACCESS table cut down to in-frame rearrangements. Part of the clones is not present; checked against another copy, under half of the missing clones reflect an unresolved V gene, and the others are unexplained. That table supplies the V and J calls and clone size; D and trimming were determined from the DNA. This sample is represented by just over 200,000 clones; over 75% of them were singletons. The leading ten clones occupy roughly 5.7% of the sample.

About this clone itself: It has no known antigen specificity. No base quality values were provided; no much bigger clone lies one nucleotide off.

Whole blood was collected in K2EDTA tubes by collaborating institutions according to the institutions' own protocols. Collaborator samples were shipped for TCRbeta analysis as frozen whole blood, isolated PBMCs, or DNA extracted from either sample type. The V and J segments used are TRBV5-4 and TRBJ1-2; TRBD1 lines up with 9 middle nucleotides. This clonotype was sampled from a man at least 80 years old with acute or convalescent COVID-19. Material: peripheral blood. CDR3 loop: CASSSQGANGYTF. The nucleotides read TGTGCCAGCAGCTCACAGGGGGCAAATGGCTACACCTTC.